Each of the 20 T cell receptor beta chains below was sequenced from the same sample in a study of T-cell memory formation after mild COVID-19. In TCRdb, the 5' RACE reads were re-called with MiXCR into one record per CDR3 protein. The sample has some 310,000 distinct CDR3 sequences; 20% to 25% are singletons. The sequenced material came from PBMCs or a T cell subset sorted from them (not recorded which). These receptors were taken from a man in his late teens or twenties who had mild COVID-19 (a few samples of this study predate the infection). Cell type and time point are not known.

This clonotype was observed a handful of times. The chain employs TRBV12-5 and TRBJ2-1; TRBD2 might be the D (6 bases). Germline values: CDR1 LGHNT, CDR2 FRNRAP. V lost 1 base and J lost 9, with 7 bases in between. The CDR3 spans 12 residues. The CDR3 protein is CASGLAGGEQFF. In DNA form, the CDR3 reads TGTGCTAGTGGTTTGGCCGGGGGTGAGCAGTTCTTC.

The chain employs TRBV7-8 and TRBJ1-1, with D maybe TRBD1 (5 bases). Germline CDR1 is SGHVS and CDR2 is FQNEAQ. V was shortened by 3 bases and J by 1 base, with 18 bases between the two germline ends. CDR3 length: 17 residues. CDR3 sequence: CASSFTRGDFKNTEAFF. DNA of the CDR3: TGTGCCAGCAGCTTTACAAGGGGCGACTTTAAGAACACTGAAGCTTTCTTT.

The rearrangement joins TRBV7-9 to TRBJ2-7; possible D gene TRBD2, 5 bases. Trimming removed 2 bases at V and 7 bases at J, with 15 bases between. From germline, CDR1 is SEHNR and CDR2 FQNEAQ (reference sequence). This CDR3 contains 14 residues. This CDR3 is CASSLTGVPGEQYF. The CDR3 DNA is TGTGCCAGCAGCTTAACCGGGGTACCGGGGGAGCAGTACTTC.

There are a few counts of this clonotype. This sequence joins TRBV25-1 and TRBJ1-2; no clear D. Germline V gene data show CDR1 as MGHDK and CDR2 as SYGVNS. This CDR3 contains 11 residues. With 7 bases removed from V and 4 bases from J, the gap between germline ends came to 7 bases. The CDR3 protein is CASKWGYGYTF. The CDR3 nucleotides read TGTGCCAGCAAGTGGGGCTATGGCTACACCTTC.

The CDR3, as DNA: TGCAGTGCCGACGGACAAGGGGGCAGCCAGCCCCAGCATTTT. Translation: CSADGQGGSQPQHF. This chain connects TRBV20-1 to TRBJ1-5; 7 bases fit TRBD1. Germline V gene sequence: CDR1 DFQATT, CDR2 SNEGSKA (reference sequence). The CDR3 consists of 14 residues. V lost 6 bases and J lost 7; bases outside the gene matches: 12.

The gene calls are TRBV30 and TRBJ2-5; a possible D gene is TRBD1 (5 bases). CDR1 GTSNPN and CDR2 SVGIG come from the germline V gene (reference sequence). V shed 0 bases and J shed 3 bases, with 11 bases lying between them. The length of the CDR3 is 14 residues. Here the CDR3 DNA reads TGTGCCTGGAGTGTACTCGGCAGGGAAGAGACCCAGTACTTC. Translated: CAWSVLGREETQYF. The full variable domain, with the rest looked up from reference TRBV30 and TRBJ2-5, is SQTIHQWPATLVQPVGSPLSLECTVEGTSNPNLYWYRQAAGRGLQLLFYSVGIGQISSEVPQNLSASRPQDRQFILSSKKLLLSDSGFYLCAWSVLGREETQYFGPGTRLLVL.

This clonotype has only a few counts. The chain links TRBV7-2 to TRBJ2-1; 10 nucleotides align to TRBD2. CDR1 is SGHTA, CDR2 FQGNSA, per germline. The trim removed 0 bases at V and 4 bases at J, leaving 6 bases unmatched. This CDR3 region has 17 residues. In DNA, the CDR3 is TGTGCCAGCAGCTTAGCGTCCCAGCGGGGGGGATACAATGAGCAGTTCTTC. It is translated as CASSLASQRGGYNEQFF.

This chain connects TRBV5-1 to TRBJ2-3; D call uncertain. V lost 0 bases, J lost 0 bases, and 8 bases lay in between. CDR3 length: 15 residues. Germline CDR1 is SGHRS and CDR2 is YFSETQ. The CDR3, as DNA: TGCGCCAGCAGCTTGGCGCCCAGAAGCACAGATACGCAGTATTTT. This sequence encodes CASSLAPRSTDTQYF.

In its sample, this clonotype was seen a few times. The chain carries TRBV20-1 and TRBJ2-7; TRBD1 aligns across 8 bases. CDR3 length equals 13 residues. V shed 5 bases and J 2 bases; nucleotides not matched to a gene: 5. Looked up from germline, CDR1 is DFQATT and CDR2 is SNEGSKA (reference sequence). CDR3: CSARTGLTYEQYV. In nucleotides, the CDR3 is TGCAGTGCTCGGACAGGGTTGACCTACGAGCAGTACGTC.

This clonotype was detected a few times. The chain has TRBV6-6 and TRBJ2-7; D ambiguous. The V and J ends lost 5 bases and 6 bases respectively, with 14 bases between them. The CDR3 totals 13 residues. The V gene's germline CDR1 is MNHNY and CDR2 SVGAGI (reference sequence). CDR3 bases: TGTGCCAGCAGTCAACTCGTTACCGGCGAGCAGTACGTC. This translates into CASSQLVTGEQYV.

This clonotype has at least ten counts. CDR3 residues: CASSRGDGSYEQYV. As DNA, the CDR3 is TGCGCCAGCAGCCGGGGGGATGGATCCTACGAGCAGTACGTC. The V gene is TRBV5-1, the J gene TRBJ2-7, with 7 bases that match TRBD2. The CDR3 length is 14 residues. CDR1 is SGHRS, CDR2 YFSETQ, per germline. V lost 4 bases to trimming and J lost 1 base; unmatched junction nucleotides: 5.

There are a few counts of this clonotype. This chain links TRBV29-1 with TRBJ1-2, with D maybe TRBD1 (6 bases). This CDR3 spans 12 amino acids. The ends were cut back, 6 bases at V and 7 bases at J, with 15 bases in the middle. The germline V gene has CDR1 SQVTM and CDR2 ANQGSEA. The CDR3 DNA reads TGCAGCGTCCGACAGGCCATCGGTGGCTACACCTTC. It codes for CSVRQAIGGYTF.

The V gene is TRBV18, the J gene TRBJ1-1; no clear D gene. The V end lost 10 bases, the J end lost 4 bases, and 22 bases lay between the germline ends. Per the germline V gene, CDR1 is KGHSH and CDR2 is LQKENI. The CDR3 is 15 residues long. The CDR3 DNA sequence: TGTGCCACCAGAACGCCGGCGGTCGGTGGCACTGAAGCTTTCTTT. It encodes CATRTPAVGGTEAFF.

The genes are TRBV6-2 or TRBV6-3 and TRBJ2-1; D gene unclear. The V end was cut by 2 bases, the J end by 9 bases, with 5 bases between. The germline V gene has CDR1 MNHEY and CDR2 SVGEGT. The CDR3 totals 11 residues. Written as DNA, the CDR3 is TGTGCCAGCAGTTACCTTGCTGAGCAGTTCTTC. Its translation is CASSYLAEQFF.

The rearrangement links TRBV6-6 to TRBJ2-6, with D perhaps matching TRBD1 (6 bases). Germline V gene sequence: CDR1 MNHNY, CDR2 SVGAGI (reference sequence). The CDR3 runs to 17 residues. Trimming took off 5 bases at V and 0 bases at J, with 14 bases between the two ends. Here the CDR3 reads CASSRDMTPSGANVLTF. The CDR3 DNA follows: TGTGCCAGCAGTCGGGACATGACCCCCTCTGGGGCCAACGTCCTGACTTTC.

This clonotype was seen repeatedly, ten times or more. J is TRBJ1-1 and V is TRBV20-1; D gene uncertain. Germline lookup yields CDR1 DFQATT and CDR2 SNEGSKA (reference sequence). Trimming removed 5 bases from V and 0 bases from J, with 10 bases in between. CDR3 length: 13 amino acids. The DNA for the CDR3 is TGCAGTGCTGCTCCATCCCTGAACACTGAAGCTTTCTTT. Encoded protein: CSAAPSLNTEAFF.

Here the CDR3 DNA reads TGTGCCAGCTCACTACAGGGGGTAAGCTACAATGAGCAGTTCTTC. This gives the protein CASSLQGVSYNEQFF. The chain employs TRBV18 and TRBJ2-1; 8 bases line up with TRBD1. Per germline, CDR1 KGHSH and CDR2 LQKENI. Trimming took 4 bases from V and 3 from J; bases not matched to a gene: 5. CDR3 length: 15 amino acids. Full variable domain (rest looked up from reference TRBV18 and TRBJ2-1): NAGVMQNPRHLVRRRGQEARLRCSPMKGHSHVYWYRQLPEEGLKFMVYLQKENIIDESGMPKERFSAEFPKEGPSILRIQQVVRGDSAAYFCASSLQGVSYNEQFFGPGTRLTVL.

The chain is built from TRBV28 and TRBJ2-5, with D possibly being TRBD1 (6 bases). CDR1 is MDHEN, CDR2 SYDVKM, per germline. The CDR3 spans 13 residues. V was cut by 7 bases and J by 2 bases, with 11 bases left in between. The CDR3, as DNA: TGTGCCAGCAATAGACAGGTTCAAGAGACCCAGTACTTC. Amino acids: CASNRQVQETQYF.

V is TRBV28 and J is TRBJ1-1, with TRBD1 identical over 8 bases. Germline CDR1 is MDHEN and CDR2 is SYDVKM. This CDR3 has 14 residues. Germline trimming cut 4 bases from V and 4 bases from J; bases unmatched to any gene: 5. DNA for the CDR3: TGTGCCAGCAGTTCGACAGGGGTCCTCACTGAAGCTTTCTTT. Encoded protein: CASSSTGVLTEAFF. The entire variable domain, with the rest obtained from reference TRBV28 and TRBJ1-1, is as follows: DVKVTQSSRYLVKRTGEKVFLECVQDMDHENMFWYRQDPGLGLRLIYFSYDVKMKEKGDIPEGYSVSREKKERFSLILESASTNQTSMYLCASSSTGVLTEAFFGQGTRLTVV.

The chain recombines TRBV7-2 with TRBJ1-6; D is unclear. From germline, CDR1 is SGHTA and CDR2 FQGNSA. The CDR3 extends over 19 amino acids. V dropped 3 bases and J dropped 0 bases, with 18 bases sitting between them. Here the CDR3 DNA reads TGTGCCAGCAGCTTTCGGCCCCCAAGGCCACGCTCCTATAATTCACCCCTCCACTTT. Translation: CASSFRPPRPRSYNSPLHF.